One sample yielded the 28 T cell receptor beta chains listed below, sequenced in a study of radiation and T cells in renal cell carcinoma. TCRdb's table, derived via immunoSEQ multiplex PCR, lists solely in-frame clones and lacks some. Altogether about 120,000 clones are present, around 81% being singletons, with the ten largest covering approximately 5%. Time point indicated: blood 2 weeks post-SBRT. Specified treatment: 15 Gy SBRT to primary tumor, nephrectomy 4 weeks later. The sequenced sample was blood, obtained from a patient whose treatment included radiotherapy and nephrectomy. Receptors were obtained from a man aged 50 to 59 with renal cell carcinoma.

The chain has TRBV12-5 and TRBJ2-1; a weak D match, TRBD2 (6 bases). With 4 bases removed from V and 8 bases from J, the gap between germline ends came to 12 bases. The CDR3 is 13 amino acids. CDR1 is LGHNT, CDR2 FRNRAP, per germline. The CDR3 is CASGSTSRDEQFF. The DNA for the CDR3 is TGTGCTAGTGGTTCTACTAGCCGCGATGAGCAGTTCTTC.

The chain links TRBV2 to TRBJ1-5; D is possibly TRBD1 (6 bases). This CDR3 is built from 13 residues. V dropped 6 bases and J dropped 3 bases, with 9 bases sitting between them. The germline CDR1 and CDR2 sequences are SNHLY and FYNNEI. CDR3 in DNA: TGTGCCAGCAGGGACAGCTCCAATCAGCCCCAGCATTTT. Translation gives CASRDSSNQPQHF.

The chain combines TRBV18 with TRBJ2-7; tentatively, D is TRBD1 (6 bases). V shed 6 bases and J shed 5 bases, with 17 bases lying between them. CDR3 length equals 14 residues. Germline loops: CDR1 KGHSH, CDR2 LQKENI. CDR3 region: CASSARTGWDEQYF. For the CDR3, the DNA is TGTGCCAGCTCCGCACGTACAGGGTGGGACGAGCAGTACTTC.

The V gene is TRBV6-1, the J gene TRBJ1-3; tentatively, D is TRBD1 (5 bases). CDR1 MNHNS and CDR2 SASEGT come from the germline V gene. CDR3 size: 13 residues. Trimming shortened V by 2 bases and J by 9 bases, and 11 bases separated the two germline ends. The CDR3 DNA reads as TGTGCCAGCAGTGAAATCCGCGGGGCCACCATATATTTT. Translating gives CASSEIRGATIYF.

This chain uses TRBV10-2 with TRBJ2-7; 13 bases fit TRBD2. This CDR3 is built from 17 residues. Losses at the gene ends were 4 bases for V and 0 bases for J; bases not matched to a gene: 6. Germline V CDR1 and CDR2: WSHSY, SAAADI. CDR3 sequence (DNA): TGCGCCAGCAGTGGGACTAGCGGGGGCCAAAGCTCCTACGAGCAGTACTTC. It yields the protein CASSGTSGGQSSYEQYF.

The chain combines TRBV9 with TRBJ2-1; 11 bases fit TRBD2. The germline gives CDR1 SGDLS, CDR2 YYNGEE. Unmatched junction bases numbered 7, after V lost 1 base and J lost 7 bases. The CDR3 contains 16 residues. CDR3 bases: TGTGCCAGCAGCGTAACAGGGCTAGCGGGAGGTAATGAGCAGTTCTTC. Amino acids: CASSVTGLAGGNEQFF.

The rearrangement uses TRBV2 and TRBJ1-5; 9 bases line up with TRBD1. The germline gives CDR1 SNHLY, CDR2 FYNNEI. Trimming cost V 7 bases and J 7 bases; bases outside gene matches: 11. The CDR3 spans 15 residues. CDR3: CASISDRGFDQPQHF. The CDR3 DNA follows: TGTGCCAGCATTTCGGACAGGGGATTTGACCAGCCCCAGCATTTT.

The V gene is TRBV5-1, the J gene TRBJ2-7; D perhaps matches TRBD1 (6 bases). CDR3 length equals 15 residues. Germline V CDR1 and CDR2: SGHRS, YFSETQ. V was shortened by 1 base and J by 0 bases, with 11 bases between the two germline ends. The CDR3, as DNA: TGCGCCAGCAGCTTGCTCGGACAGCTCTCCTACGAGCAGTACTTC. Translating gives CASSLLGQLSYEQYF.

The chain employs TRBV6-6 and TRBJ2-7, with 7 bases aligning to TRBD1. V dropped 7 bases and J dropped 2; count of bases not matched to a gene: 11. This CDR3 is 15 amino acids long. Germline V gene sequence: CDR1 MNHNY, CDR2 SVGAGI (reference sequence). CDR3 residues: CASNPRQGGTYEQYF. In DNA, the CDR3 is TGTGCCAGCAATCCACGACAGGGTGGTACCTACGAGCAGTACTTC.

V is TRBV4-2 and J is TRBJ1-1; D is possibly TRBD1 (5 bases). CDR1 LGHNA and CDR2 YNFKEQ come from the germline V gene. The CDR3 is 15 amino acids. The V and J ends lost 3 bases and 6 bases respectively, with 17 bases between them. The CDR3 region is CASSQSTISGAEAFF. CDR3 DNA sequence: TGTGCCAGCAGCCAGAGCACTATTTCGGGGGCTGAAGCTTTCTTT.

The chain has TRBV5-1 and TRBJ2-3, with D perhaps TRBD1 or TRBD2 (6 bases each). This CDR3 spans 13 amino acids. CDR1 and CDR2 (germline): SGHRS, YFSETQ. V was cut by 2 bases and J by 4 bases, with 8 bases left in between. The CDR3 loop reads CASSFGGSDTQYF. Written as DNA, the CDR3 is TGCGCCAGCAGCTTCGGGGGCTCAGATACGCAGTATTTT. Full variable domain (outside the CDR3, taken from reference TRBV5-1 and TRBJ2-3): KAGVTQTPRYLIKTRGQQVTLSCSPISGHRSVSWYQQTPGQGLQFLFEYFSETQRNKGNFPGRFSGRQFSNSRSEMNVSTLELGDSALYLCASSFGGSDTQYFGPGTRLTVL.

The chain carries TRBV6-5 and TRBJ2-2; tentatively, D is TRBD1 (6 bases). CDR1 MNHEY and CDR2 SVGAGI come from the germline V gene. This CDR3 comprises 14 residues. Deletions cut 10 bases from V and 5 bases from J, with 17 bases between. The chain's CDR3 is CATQNRAFTGELFF. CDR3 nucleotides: TGTGCCACACAGAACAGGGCCTTTACCGGGGAGCTGTTTTTT.

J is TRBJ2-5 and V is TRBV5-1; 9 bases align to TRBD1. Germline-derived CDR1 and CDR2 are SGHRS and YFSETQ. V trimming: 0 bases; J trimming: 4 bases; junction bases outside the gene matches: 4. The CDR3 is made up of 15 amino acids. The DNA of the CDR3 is TGCGCCAGCAGCTTGGGGGGACAGGGAGGAGAGACCCAGTACTTC. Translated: CASSLGGQGGETQYF.

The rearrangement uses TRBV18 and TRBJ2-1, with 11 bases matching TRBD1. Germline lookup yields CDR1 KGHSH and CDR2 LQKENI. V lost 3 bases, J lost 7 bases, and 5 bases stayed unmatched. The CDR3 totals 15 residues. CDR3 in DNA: TGTGCCAGCTCACCTGGACAGGGGGCGCGGAATGAGCAGTTCTTC. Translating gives CASSPGQGARNEQFF. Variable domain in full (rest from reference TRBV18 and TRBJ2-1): NAGVMQNPRHLVRRRGQEARLRCSPMKGHSHVYWYRQLPEEGLKFMVYLQKENIIDESGMPKERFSAEFPKEGPSILRIQQVVRGDSAAYFCASSPGQGARNEQFFGPGTRLTVL.

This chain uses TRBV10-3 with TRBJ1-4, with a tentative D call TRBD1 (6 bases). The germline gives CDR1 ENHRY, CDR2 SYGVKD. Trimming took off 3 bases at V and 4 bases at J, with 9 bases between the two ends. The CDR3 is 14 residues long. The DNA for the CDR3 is TGTGCCATCAGTGAAGGGGGAAATAATGAAAAACTGTTTTTT. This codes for CAISEGGNNEKLFF.

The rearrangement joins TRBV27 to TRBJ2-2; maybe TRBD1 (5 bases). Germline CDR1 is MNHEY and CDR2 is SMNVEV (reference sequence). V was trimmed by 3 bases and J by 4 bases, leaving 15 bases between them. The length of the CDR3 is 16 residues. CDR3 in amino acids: CASSFHRGGITGELFF. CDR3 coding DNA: TGTGCCAGCAGTTTCCATAGGGGTGGAATCACCGGGGAGCTGTTTTTT.

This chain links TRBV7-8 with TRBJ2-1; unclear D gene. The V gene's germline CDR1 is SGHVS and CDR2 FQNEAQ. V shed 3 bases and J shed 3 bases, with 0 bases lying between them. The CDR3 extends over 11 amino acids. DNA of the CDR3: TGTGCCAGCAGCTTCTACAATGAGCAGTTCTTC. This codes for CASSFYNEQFF.

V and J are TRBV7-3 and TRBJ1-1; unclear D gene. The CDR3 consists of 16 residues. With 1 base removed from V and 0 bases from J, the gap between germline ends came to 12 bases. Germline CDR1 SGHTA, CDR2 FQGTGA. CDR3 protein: CASSLNEWGLNTEAFF. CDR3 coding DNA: TGTGCCAGCAGCTTAAACGAGTGGGGTTTGAACACTGAAGCTTTCTTT.

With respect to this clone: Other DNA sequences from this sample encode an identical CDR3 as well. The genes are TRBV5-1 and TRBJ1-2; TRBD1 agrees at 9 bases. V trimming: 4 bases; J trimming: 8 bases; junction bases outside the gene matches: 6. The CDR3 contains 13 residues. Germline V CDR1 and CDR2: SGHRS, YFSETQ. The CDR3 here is CASSLGTGNGYTF. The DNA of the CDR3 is TGCGCCAGCAGCCTAGGGACAGGGAACGGCTACACCTTC.

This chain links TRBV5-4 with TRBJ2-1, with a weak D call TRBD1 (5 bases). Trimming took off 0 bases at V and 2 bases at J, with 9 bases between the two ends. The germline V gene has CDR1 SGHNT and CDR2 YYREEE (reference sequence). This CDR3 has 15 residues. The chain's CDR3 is CASSLGQRAYNEQFF. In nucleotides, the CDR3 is TGTGCCAGCAGCTTGGGACAGCGAGCCTACAATGAGCAGTTCTTC.

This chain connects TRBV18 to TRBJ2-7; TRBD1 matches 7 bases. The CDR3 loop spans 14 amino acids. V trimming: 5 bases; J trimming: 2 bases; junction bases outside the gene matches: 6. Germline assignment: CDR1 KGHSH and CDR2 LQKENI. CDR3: CASSSPGQPYEQYF. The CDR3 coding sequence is TGTGCCAGCTCATCTCCGGGACAGCCCTACGAGCAGTACTTC.

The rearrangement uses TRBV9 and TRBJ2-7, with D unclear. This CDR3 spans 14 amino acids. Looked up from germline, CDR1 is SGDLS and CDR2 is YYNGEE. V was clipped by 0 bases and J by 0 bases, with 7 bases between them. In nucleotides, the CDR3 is TGTGCCAGCAGCGTAGTTCCAGACTCCTACGAGCAGTACTTC. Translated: CASSVVPDSYEQYF.

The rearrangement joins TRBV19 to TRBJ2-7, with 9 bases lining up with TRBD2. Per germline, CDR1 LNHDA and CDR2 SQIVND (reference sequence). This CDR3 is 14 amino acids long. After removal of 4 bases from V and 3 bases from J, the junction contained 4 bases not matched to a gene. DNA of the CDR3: TGTGCCAGTAGTACGGGACTAGCAAGCTACGAGCAGTACTTC. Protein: CASSTGLASYEQYF.

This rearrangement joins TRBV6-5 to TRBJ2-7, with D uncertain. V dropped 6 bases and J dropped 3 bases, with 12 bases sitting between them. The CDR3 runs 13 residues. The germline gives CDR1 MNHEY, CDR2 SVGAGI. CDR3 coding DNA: TGTGCCAGCAGCCCCCTAGAATACTACGAGCAGTACTTC. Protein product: CASSPLEYYEQYF.

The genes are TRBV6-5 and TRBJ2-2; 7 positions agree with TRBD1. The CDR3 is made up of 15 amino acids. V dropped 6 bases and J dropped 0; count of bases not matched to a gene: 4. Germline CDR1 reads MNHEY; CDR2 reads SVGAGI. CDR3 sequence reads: CASRGDSSNTGELFF. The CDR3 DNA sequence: TGTGCCAGCAGGGGGGACAGTTCGAACACCGGGGAGCTGTTTTTT.

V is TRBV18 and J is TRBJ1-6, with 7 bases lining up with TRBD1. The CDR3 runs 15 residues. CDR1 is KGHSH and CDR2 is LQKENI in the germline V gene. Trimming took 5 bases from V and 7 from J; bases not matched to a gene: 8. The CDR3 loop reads CASSSSGQENSPLHF. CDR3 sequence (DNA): TGTGCCAGCTCATCCTCCGGACAGGAGAATTCACCCCTCCACTTT.

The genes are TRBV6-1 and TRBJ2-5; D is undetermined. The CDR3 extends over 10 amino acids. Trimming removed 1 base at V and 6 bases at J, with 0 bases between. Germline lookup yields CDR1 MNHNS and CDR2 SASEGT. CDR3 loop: CASSEETQYF. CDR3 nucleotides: TGTGCCAGCAGTGAAGAGACCCAGTACTTC.

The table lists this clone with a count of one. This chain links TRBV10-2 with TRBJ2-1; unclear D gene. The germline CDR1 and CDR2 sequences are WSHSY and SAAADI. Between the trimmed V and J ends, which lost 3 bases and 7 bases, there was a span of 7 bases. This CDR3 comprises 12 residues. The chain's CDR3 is CASSDFWNEQFF. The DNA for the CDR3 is TGCGCCAGCAGTGACTTCTGGAATGAGCAGTTCTTC.